These 9 T cell receptor beta chains share one sample of origin, sequenced in a study of OX40 agonist ivuxolimab in advanced cancers. Sequencing used immunoSEQ multiplex PCR; TCRdb keeps in-frame clones, though not all of them. Of nearly 11,000 clones in the sample, roughly nine tenths are singletons; the top ten hold about 30%. The sequenced sample was CD4+ or CD8+ T cells sorted from blood, obtained in a trial of the OX40 agonist ivuxolimab. The source of these receptors is an adult with an advanced solid tumor such as melanoma, head and neck, liver or kidney cancer.

Only a few counts were recorded for this clone. Additional DNA sequences in this sample encode the identical CDR3. The CDR3 coding sequence is TGCGCCAGCAGCCAAGAGCCACTCGTCTACGAGCAGTACTTC. Its protein is CASSQEPLVYEQYF. The rearrangement links TRBV4-1 to TRBJ2-7, with D hard to call. Trimming left V 0 bases short and J 3 bases short, with 9 bases between. The CDR3 length is 14 residues. Germline V gene data show CDR1 as MGHRA and CDR2 as YSYEKL.

The chain has TRBV7-3 and TRBJ2-3, with D unresolved. The CDR3 runs 13 residues. V was cut by 2 bases and J by 7 bases, with 10 bases left in between. Germline assignment: CDR1 SGHTA and CDR2 FQGTGA. Written as DNA, the CDR3 is TGTGCCAGCAGCTTACCCGGTTCGTATACGCAGTATTTT. It translates to CASSLPGSYTQYF.

The J gene is TRBJ2-2, the V gene TRBV28; D might be TRBD2 (5 bases). Trimming took 3 bases from V and 4 from J, leaving 9 bases between them. The germline V gene has CDR1 MDHEN and CDR2 SYDVKM. This CDR3 region has 14 residues. In DNA, the CDR3 is TGTGCCAGCAGTTTTTCGGCGGGCACCGGGGAGCTGTTTTTT. This encodes CASSFSAGTGELFF. Full variable domain (rest looked up from reference TRBV28 and TRBJ2-2): DVKVTQSSRYLVKRTGEKVFLECVQDMDHENMFWYRQDPGLGLRLIYFSYDVKMKEKGDIPEGYSVSREKKERFSLILESASTNQTSMYLCASSFSAGTGELFFGEGSRLTVL.

The rearrangement joins TRBV10-1 to TRBJ1-5; D is ambiguous. With 4 bases removed from V and 0 bases from J, the gap between germline ends came to 19 bases. The CDR3 is made up of 18 amino acids. Germline V gene sequence: CDR1 WNHNN, CDR2 SYGVQD (reference sequence). The CDR3 spells CASSGAGGTPNSNQPQHF. For the CDR3, the DNA is TGCGCCAGCAGTGGGGCCGGAGGTACCCCCAATAGCAATCAGCCCCAGCATTTT.

The chain is built from TRBV21-1 and TRBJ2-7; the tabulated D call, TRBD2, remains unverified against the DNA. TRBV21-1 has pseudogene status. The CDR3 length is 12 residues. For the CDR3, the DNA is TGTGCCAGCAGCCCGGGTGGCTACGAGCAGTACTTC. This gives the protein CASSPGGYEQYF.

This sequence joins TRBV7-3 and TRBJ2-1; 12 bases fit TRBD2. V trimming: 5 bases; J trimming: 10 bases; junction bases outside the gene matches: 9. Looked up from germline, CDR1 is SGHTA and CDR2 is FQGTGA. CDR3 size: 15 residues. The CDR3 here is CASSPGTSGPGEQFF. The CDR3 bases are TGTGCCAGCAGCCCCGGGACTAGCGGGCCGGGGGAGCAGTTCTTC.

CDR3 residues: CAWSGTQNTEAFF. As DNA, the CDR3 is TGTGCCTGGAGTGGAACACAGAACACTGAAGCTTTCTTT. V and J are TRBV30 and TRBJ1-1; unclear D gene. Deletions cut 1 base from V and 1 base from J, with 7 bases between. Germline V gene data show CDR1 as GTSNPN and CDR2 as SVGIG (reference sequence). The CDR3 is made up of 13 amino acids.

A single count supports this clone. This chain joins TRBV19 and TRBJ2-7; 9 bases align to TRBD1. This CDR3 is built from 13 residues. V lost 4 bases, J lost 5 bases, and 3 bases stayed unmatched. Germline CDR1 reads LNHDA; CDR2 reads SQIVND (reference sequence). CDR3 DNA sequence: TGTGCCAGTAGTAACAGGGGGCGCGACGAGCAGTACTTC. It translates to CASSNRGRDEQYF.

This rearrangement joins TRBV2 to TRBJ2-7, with TRBD1 matching over 9 bases. Germline assignment: CDR1 SNHLY and CDR2 FYNNEI. V lost 6 bases and J lost 2; bases outside the gene matches: 5. The CDR3 spans 14 residues. CDR3 DNA sequence: TGTGCCAGCAGGGAGGGACAGGGAACCTACGAGCAGTACTTC. It translates to CASREGQGTYEQYF.